This TCR beta chain is from a study of blood T cell repertoires in COVID-19. Using immunoSEQ multiplex PCR, the repertoire was profiled, and TCRdb retains in-frame clones only, with some absent. The sample includes some 150,000 clones, approximately 86% seen only once; the top ten take about 1.6%. The sequenced sample consisted of peripheral blood. This receptor was identified in a woman aged 50 to 60 with acute or convalescent COVID-19.

The CDR3 DNA reads TGTGCCAGCAGCTTATTAACAGGGGCGGTTGGTACGCAGTATTTT. Its translation: CASSLLTGAVGTQYF. The genes are TRBV7-9 and TRBJ2-3, with 7 bases aligning to TRBD1. Germline values: CDR1 SEHNR, CDR2 FQNEAQ (reference sequence). The CDR3 is 15 residues long. Germline trimming cut 2 bases from V and 8 bases from J; bases unmatched to any gene: 10. The complete variable domain, with remaining parts taken from reference TRBV7-9 and TRBJ2-3, reads DTGVSQNPRHKITKRGQNVTFRCDPISEHNRLYWYRQTLGQGPEFLTYFQNEAQLEKSRLLSDRFSAERPKGSFSTLEIQRTEQGDSAMYLCASSLLTGAVGTQYFGPGTRLTVL.